The 21 T cell receptor beta chains below were found in one sample sequenced in a study of cytomegalovirus exposure and HLA in healthy donors. This PCR relied on a set of 60 Vbeta primers and 13 Jbeta primers. Clones were read by immunoSEQ multiplex PCR, and TCRdb kept only the in-frame ones, dropping some. The sample comprises 190,000 or so clones, 80% of which are singletons, and about 0.7% rests with the top ten. Sequenced: PBMCs. The receptors derive from a boy aged 5-17 years in good health and CMV-seronegative.

The V and J genes are TRBV27 and TRBJ2-1; 11 bases map to TRBD2. CDR1 is MNHEY and CDR2 is SMNVEV in the germline V gene (reference sequence). This CDR3 is built from 15 residues. J gave up 6 bases and V 2 bases, and 3 bases lay outside the gene matches. The CDR3 is CASSLLAGGSNEQFF. CDR3 nucleotide sequence: TGTGCCAGCAGTTTACTAGCGGGAGGCTCCAATGAGCAGTTCTTC.

The chain recombines TRBV30 with TRBJ1-5; 7 bases agree with TRBD1. The J segment lost 4 bases and the V segment lost 1 base, leaving 1 base of the junction unmatched. From germline, CDR1 is GTSNPN and CDR2 SVGIG (reference sequence). CDR3 size: 13 residues. In nucleotides, the CDR3 is TGTGCCTGGAGTGGGACAGGTAATCAGCCCCAGCATTTT. Translating it yields CAWSGTGNQPQHF.

This clone was counted once. The chain uses TRBV4-1 and TRBJ2-7, with no clear D. The V gene lost 1 base and the J gene lost 2 bases, with 9 bases spanning the gap. Germline loops: CDR1 MGHRA, CDR2 YSYEKL. The CDR3 has 14 residues. CDR3 loop: CASSQGTSPYEQYF. The DNA for the CDR3 is TGCGCCAGCAGCCAAGGAACCAGTCCCTACGAGCAGTACTTC.

This clone was recorded only once. The chain couples TRBV4-1 to TRBJ2-5, with TRBD2 identical over 12 bases. The CDR3 spans 16 residues. Germline CDR1 MGHRA, CDR2 YSYEKL. The V and J ends lost 3 bases and 2 bases, in that order; junction bases with no gene match: 4. This chain's CDR3 is CASSHPSGRAQETQYF. DNA for the CDR3: TGCGCCAGCAGCCACCCTAGCGGGAGGGCACAAGAGACCCAGTACTTC.

The rearrangement joins TRBV27 to TRBJ2-6; tentatively, D is TRBD2 (6 bases). Germline V lookup: CDR1 MNHEY, CDR2 SMNVEV (reference sequence). The V end was cut by 3 bases, the J end by 1 base, with 13 bases between. This CDR3 is built from 17 residues. CDR3: CASSFIGSLSGANVLTF. The DNA of the CDR3 is TGTGCCAGCAGTTTTATCGGGAGTCTATCTGGGGCCAACGTCCTGACTTTC.

The chain combines TRBV5-4 with TRBJ2-7, with D perhaps TRBD2 (6 bases). Germline V CDR1 and CDR2: SGHNT, YYREEE (reference sequence). Trimming removed 4 bases at V and 4 bases at J, with 18 bases between. There are 15 residues in the CDR3. The CDR3 reads CASSRGSGPGYEQYF. Here the CDR3 DNA reads TGTGCCAGCAGCCGGGGGTCGGGACCGGGTTACGAGCAGTACTTC.

The CDR3 DNA reads as TGTGCCTGGAATGGGCCCCTGGGAGGTGGCTACACCTTC. As protein: CAWNGPLGGGYTF. The chain uses TRBV30 and TRBJ1-2, with no clear D. This CDR3 region has 13 residues. Trimming took 4 bases from V and 7 from J, leaving 16 bases between them. CDR1 GTSNPN and CDR2 SVGIG come from the germline V gene (reference sequence).

The chain combines TRBV19 with TRBJ1-1, with TRBD1 identical over 10 bases. The CDR3 contains 15 residues. J gave up 4 bases and V 1 base, and 3 bases lay outside the gene matches. Germline-derived CDR1 and CDR2 are LNHDA and SQIVND (reference sequence). The CDR3 coding sequence is TGTGCCAGTAGTATAGGGACAGGGGGTATCACTGAAGCTTTCTTT. This codes for CASSIGTGGITEAFF.

V gene TRBV7-9 combines with J gene TRBJ1-1, with 7 positions matching TRBD1. CDR3 length: 15 residues. Looked up from germline, CDR1 is SEHNR and CDR2 is FQNEAQ (reference sequence). The trim removed 3 bases at V and 1 base at J, leaving 5 bases unmatched. The CDR3 here is CASSLQGVPNTEAFF. The CDR3 DNA sequence: TGTGCCAGCAGCTTGCAGGGGGTACCGAACACTGAAGCTTTCTTT.

This clone appeared once. The chain's CDR3 is CASSLTPGGNTEAFF. Written as DNA, the CDR3 is TGTGCCAGCAGTCTTACTCCCGGAGGTAACACTGAAGCTTTCTTT. The gene calls are TRBV9 and TRBJ1-1, with unresolved D. V gave up 5 bases and J gave up 2 bases, with 16 bases separating them. Germline V gene sequence: CDR1 SGDLS, CDR2 YYNGEE. This CDR3 spans 15 amino acids.

This clone was found once. The CDR3 here is CASSYGGAGSNQPQHF. The CDR3 DNA follows: TGTGCCAGCAGTTACGGAGGGGCGGGTAGCAATCAGCCCCAGCATTTT. The chain is built from TRBV6-6 and TRBJ1-5; D might be TRBD1 (5 bases). Trimming removed 2 bases from V and 0 bases from J, with 11 bases in between. This CDR3 spans 16 amino acids. Germline CDR1 is MNHNY and CDR2 is SVGAGI (reference sequence).

The chain couples TRBV30 to TRBJ1-5; possible D gene TRBD1, 6 bases. The V gene lost 5 bases and the J gene lost 3 bases, with 8 bases spanning the gap. In germline, CDR1 is GTSNPN, CDR2 SVGIG (reference sequence). The CDR3 is 12 amino acids. The CDR3 bases are TGTGCCTGGGGGGGACACAATCAGCCCCAGCATTTT. Its protein is CAWGGHNQPQHF.

J is TRBJ2-2 and V is TRBV5-4, with a weak D call TRBD2 (6 bases). From germline, CDR1 is SGHNT and CDR2 YYREEE (reference sequence). The CDR3 runs to 13 residues. Trimming cost V 4 bases and J 11 bases, with 15 bases left between them. The CDR3 coding sequence is TGTGCCAGCAGCCATGGCGGGGAACCAGAGCTGTTTTTT. Protein product: CASSHGGEPELFF.

The chain joins TRBV5-8 to TRBJ2-1; 7 nucleotides agree with TRBD1. Germline trimming cut 4 bases from V and 2 bases from J; bases unmatched to any gene: 3. Germline-derived CDR1 and CDR2 are SGHTS and YDEGEE. This CDR3 spans 14 amino acids. For the CDR3, the DNA is TGTGCCAGCAGCGCCGGACAGGCCTACAATGAGCAGTTCTTC. Translated, it gives CASSAGQAYNEQFF.

The chain is built from TRBV6-1 and TRBJ2-7, with TRBD2 matching 7 bases. The CDR3 extends over 13 amino acids. Germline-derived CDR1 and CDR2 are MNHNS and SASEGT. Trimming cost V 6 bases and J 6 bases; bases outside gene matches: 8. The CDR3 loop is CASSPTGGSEQYF. The CDR3 nucleotides read TGTGCCAGCAGCCCCACCGGGGGGAGCGAGCAGTACTTC.

There are a few counts of this clone. Other DNA sequences in the same sample also yield this CDR3. The V call is TRBV30, the J call TRBJ1-1; D is ambiguous. The CDR3 runs to 13 residues. Per germline, CDR1 GTSNPN and CDR2 SVGIG (reference sequence). The V and J ends lost 0 bases and 0 bases respectively, with 5 bases between them. CDR3 coding DNA: TGTGCCTGGAGTGTTCAGGTGAACACTGAAGCTTTCTTT. This sequence encodes CAWSVQVNTEAFF. The full variable domain, completed using reference TRBV30 and TRBJ1-1, is SQTIHQWPATLVQPVGSPLSLECTVEGTSNPNLYWYRQAAGRGLQLLFYSVGIGQISSEVPQNLSASRPQDRQFILSSKKLLLSDSGFYLCAWSVQVNTEAFFGQGTRLTVV.

This clone has more than one count but fewer than ten. The V gene is TRBV7-9, the J gene TRBJ1-2, with a tentative D call TRBD1 (6 bases). V was shortened by 3 bases and J by 5 bases, with 13 bases between the two germline ends. CDR3 size: 14 residues. Germline CDR1 reads SEHNR; CDR2 reads FQNEAQ (reference sequence). This CDR3 is CASSFETGNYGYTF. CDR3 DNA: TGTGCCAGCAGCTTTGAGACAGGAAATTATGGCTACACCTTC.

The chain combines TRBV11-2 with TRBJ2-2; 7 nucleotides match TRBD2. This CDR3 region has 17 residues. The germline V gene encodes CDR1 SGHAT and CDR2 FQNNGV. The V gene end was trimmed by 0 bases and the J gene end by 0 bases; junction bases not matched to a gene: 4. DNA for the CDR3: TGTGCCAGCAGCTTAGACTACGGGAGGCCGAACACCGGGGAGCTGTTTTTT. Its translation is CASSLDYGRPNTGELFF.

The rearrangement uses TRBV9 and TRBJ2-5; 10 bases line up with TRBD1. Germline V gene data show CDR1 as SGDLS and CDR2 as YYNGEE. The CDR3 contains 18 residues. The V and J ends lost 0 bases and 1 base, in that order; junction bases with no gene match: 9. The CDR3: CASSVETGGGGSQETQYF. CDR3 DNA sequence: TGTGCCAGCAGCGTAGAGACAGGGGGCGGGGGAAGCCAAGAGACCCAGTACTTC.

This clone was counted a few times. V is TRBV6-1 and J is TRBJ1-2, with 7 bases matching TRBD1. CDR3 size: 13 residues. Germline lookup yields CDR1 MNHNS and CDR2 SASEGT. Trimming cost V 8 bases and J 5 bases; bases outside gene matches: 8. CDR3 nucleotides: TGTGCCAGCCAAGACAGGGCCCCATATGGCTACACCTTC. As protein: CASQDRAPYGYTF.

The V and J genes are TRBV2 and TRBJ2-7, with D perhaps TRBD2 (6 bases). This CDR3 region has 15 residues. Deletions cut 8 bases from V and 2 bases from J, with 19 bases between. Per the germline V gene, CDR1 is SNHLY and CDR2 is FYNNEI. The CDR3 coding sequence is TGTGCCAGCGACGGTCGCGGGGCTCAAACCTACGAGCAGTACTTC. The encoded protein is CASDGRGAQTYEQYF.